The 13 T cell receptor beta chains below come from one sample, sequenced in a study of T cell repertoires in cytomegalovirus infection. TCRdb ran MiXCR on the reads and lists one entry per CDR3 protein. The sample comprises around 280,000 distinct CDR3 sequences, roughly 13% of which are singletons, and 8.8% rests with the top ten. Sequenced: PBMCs. These receptors originate from a human donor in good health (CMV status not recorded). Some clones in this sample may be carry-over from other donors' samples.

This clonotype has a count of ten or more. CDR3 nucleotide sequence: TGTGCCAGCTTTTATAGCGGGGGGGCCACAGATACGCAGTATTTT. Encoded protein: CASFYSGGATDTQYF. The rearrangement joins TRBV7-9 to TRBJ2-3; 11 bases are a match to TRBD2. V shed 8 bases and J 2 bases; nucleotides not matched to a gene: 6. This CDR3 region has 15 residues. Germline V lookup: CDR1 SEHNR, CDR2 FQNEAQ (reference sequence).

This clonotype was seen a handful of times. Written as DNA, the CDR3 is TGCAGCGTCACCACGAGTTTCTATGGCTACACCTTC. This gives the protein CSVTTSFYGYTF. The genes are TRBV29-1 and TRBJ1-2; no clear D gene. Trimming shortened V by 6 bases and J by 4 bases, and 12 bases separated the two germline ends. This CDR3 spans 12 amino acids. Germline CDR1 is SQVTM and CDR2 is ANQGSEA.

This clonotype was counted many times. V usage is TRBV5-6 and J usage is TRBJ2-3; the D is unclear. Germline V gives CDR1 SGHDT, CDR2 YYEEEE. The CDR3 is 14 amino acids. V lost 4 bases and J lost 5, with 14 bases in between. The CDR3 DNA sequence: TGTGCCAGCAGCCGGGTGGGGTTGAAAGATACGCAGTATTTT. Encoded protein: CASSRVGLKDTQYF. The variable domain in full, completed from reference TRBV5-6 and TRBJ2-3, reads DAGVTQSPTHLIKTRGQQVTLRCSPKSGHDTVSWYQQALGQGPQFIFQYYEEEERQRGNFPDRFSGHQFPNYSSELNVNALLLGDSALYLCASSRVGLKDTQYFGPGTRLTVL.

As regards this clonotype: A much larger clone sits a single nucleotide away, making a read error possible. The V gene is TRBV7-2, the J gene TRBJ2-2, with D perhaps TRBD2 (5 bases). The CDR3 runs to 15 residues. Germline V CDR1 and CDR2: SGHTA, FQGNSA. Trimming took off 1 base at V and 3 bases at J, with 9 bases between the two ends. This chain's CDR3 is CASSLVPDYTGELFF. The DNA for the CDR3 is TGTGCCAGCAGCTTAGTCCCGGACTACACCGGGGAGCTGTTTTTT.

The table lists this clonotype with many counts. The chain uses TRBV7-8 and TRBJ1-5; D possibly corresponds to TRBD1 (5 bases). The CDR3 is 19 residues long. V shed 4 bases and J shed 0 bases, with 22 bases lying between them. Germline V gene lookup returns CDR1 SGHVS and CDR2 FQNEAQ. CDR3 DNA sequence: TGTGCCAGCAGCTCGTCGGGCGGGCTGAGGGGCTATAGCAATCAGCCCCAGCATTTT. This translates into CASSSSGGLRGYSNQPQHF.

In this sample, this clonotype turned up a few times. The rearrangement joins TRBV15 to TRBJ2-7; 8 positions agree with TRBD1. This CDR3 has 15 amino acids. CDR1 LNHNV and CDR2 YYDKDF come from the germline V gene (reference sequence). V was pared by 1 base and J by 6 bases, with 8 bases of the junction left unmatched. The CDR3 spells CATSRVGQGRSEQYF. DNA of the CDR3: TGTGCCACCAGCAGAGTTGGACAGGGTCGGTCCGAGCAGTACTTC.

This clonotype appeared many times. The chain recombines TRBV7-2 with TRBJ2-7; 8 nucleotides align to TRBD2. This CDR3 is built from 16 residues. V gave up 6 bases and J gave up 0 bases; unmatched junction bases: 10. Germline lookup yields CDR1 SGHTA and CDR2 FQGNSA. The CDR3, as DNA: TGTGCCAGCAGATGGGGTGGGCTAGCGGGCTCCTACGAGCAGTACTTC. It translates to CASRWGGLAGSYEQYF.

This clonotype was counted many times. The J gene is TRBJ1-4, the V gene TRBV28, with a weak D call TRBD1 (5 bases). This CDR3 spans 15 amino acids. Germline V lookup: CDR1 MDHEN, CDR2 SYDVKM. The V gene lost 8 bases and the J gene lost 7 bases, with 20 bases spanning the gap. Here the CDR3 DNA reads TGTGCCAGCGCCACACGGGCAGGGATGGGTGAAAAACTGTTTTTT. It yields the protein CASATRAGMGEKLFF.

The chain is built from TRBV2 and TRBJ2-3, with 9 bases matching TRBD2. The germline V gene encodes CDR1 SNHLY and CDR2 FYNNEI. With V trimmed by 10 bases and J by 4 bases, 9 bases remained unmatched. This CDR3 has 14 residues. The CDR3: CAILRGRAPDTQYF. DNA for the CDR3: TGTGCCATCCTACGCGGGAGGGCCCCAGATACGCAGTATTTT.

This clonotype was recorded at least ten times. This rearrangement joins TRBV7-2 to TRBJ1-2; no reliable D call. Trimming shortened V by 5 bases and J by 8 bases, and 15 bases separated the two germline ends. This CDR3 is 13 amino acids long. The germline gives CDR1 SGHTA, CDR2 FQGNSA. The CDR3 spells CASSRDTASGYTF. The CDR3 nucleotides are TGTGCCAGCAGCCGCGACACCGCCTCGGGCTACACCTTC.

The genes are TRBV7-6 and TRBJ1-2, with TRBD1 as a possible D gene (5 bases). The CDR3 extends over 12 amino acids. Germline V CDR1 and CDR2: SGHVS, FNYEAQ. The V gene lost 5 bases and the J gene lost 7 bases, with 11 bases spanning the gap. The CDR3, as DNA: TGTGCCAGCAGCGAGGGGACGGGTGGCTACACCTTC. This encodes CASSEGTGGYTF.

In this sample, this clonotype turned up many times. The rearrangement links TRBV7-2 to TRBJ1-2; a possible D gene is TRBD1 (6 bases). The CDR3 spans 13 residues. V gave up 8 bases and J gave up 5 bases, with 15 bases separating them. The V gene's germline CDR1 is SGHTA and CDR2 FQGNSA. CDR3 DNA sequence: TGTGCCAGCGCGGGGGCGGGAGTATATGGCTACACCTTC. Translating it yields CASAGAGVYGYTF.

This clonotype was seen ten or more times. This chain connects TRBV7-6 to TRBJ2-5, with D perhaps TRBD1 or TRBD2 (5 bases each). Germline V lookup: CDR1 SGHVS, CDR2 FNYEAQ. V lost 7 bases and J 5 bases, leaving 17 bases between the germline ends. The CDR3 loop spans 14 amino acids. The CDR3 spells CASIPGTGWETQYF. CDR3 sequence (DNA): TGTGCCAGCATCCCAGGGACCGGTTGGGAGACCCAGTACTTC.